This T cell receptor beta chain was retrieved from a study of CD8 T cells in Susac syndrome. CDR1 is LGHNA, CDR2 YSLEER, per germline. Trimming took off 0 bases at V and 3 bases at J, with 8 bases between the two ends. The CDR3 is made up of 14 amino acids. Peripheral blood CD8+ and CD4+ T cells were profiled by TCR beta sequencing. Negative isolation yielded the CD8+ and CD4+ T cells, while FACS enriched the TEMRA cells. It was with random hexamers that 0.5 to 1 ug RNA was reverse transcribed. The immunoSEQ assay covered 54 Vbeta and 13 Jbeta segments for CDR3. TCRdb itself ran the immunoSEQ multiplex PCR reads through MiXCR, one entry per CDR3 protein. The top ten hold roughly 0.11% of the sample, which has about 120,000 distinct CDR3 sequences, just under 95% seen once.

The TCR comes from a human donor in good health. Material: CD8+ T cells from PBMCs. The V and J genes are TRBV4-3 and TRBJ1-2, with D perhaps matching TRBD1 (6 bases). This CDR3 is CASSQERQDYGYTF. CDR3 sequence (DNA): TGCGCCAGCAGCCAAGAACGACAGGACTATGGCTACACCTTC.